This T cell receptor (beta chain) was captured in a study of regulatory T cells. The study's findings and limits: Patient CD8+ T cells trended nonsignificantly toward lower Shannon entropy than control CD8+ cells.

Primers: 52 TRBV forward and 13 TRBJ reverse. Here immunoSEQ multiplex PCR was the method, and the copy in TCRdb shows in-frame clones only, minus some. Of over 9,000 clones listed, approximately 80% are singletons. The CDR3 sequence is 19 residues long. Per the germline V gene, CDR1 is SEHNR and CDR2 is FQNEAQ (reference sequence). The trim removed 1 base at V and 0 bases at J, leaving 8 bases unmatched. As for this clone: What it recognizes is unknown.

Input material: CD8+ T cells sorted from blood. The TCR comes from a person aged 18 to 29 with CD3G deficiency. The V call is TRBV7-9, the J call TRBJ2-1; 11 bases are shared with TRBD2. Here the CDR3 DNA reads TGTGCCAGCAGCTTAGAAATGAGTGGGACTAGCGGCTCCTACAATGAGCAGTTCTTC. Translation: CASSLEMSGTSGSYNEQFF.